These 17 T cell receptor beta chains came from one sample sequenced in a study of T cells in Graves' hyperthyroidism and ophthalmopathy. TCR beta CDR3 region amplification was performed from RNA transcripts. A first-round RT-PCR of the TCR CDR3 used the HTBI primer set. TCRdb re-called the multiplex PCR reads with MiXCR, one entry per CDR3 protein. This table holds roughly 570,000 distinct CDR3 sequences, under 60% found once. The sequenced sample consisted of peripheral blood or thyroid tissue (not recorded which). The source is a woman aged 18 to 35 with Graves' hyperthyroidism.

This clonotype was counted many times. The CDR3: CASSSLGADQPQHF. CDR3 sequence (DNA): TGTGCCAGCAGCTCCCTGGGGGCCGATCAGCCCCAGCATTTT. V gene TRBV7-9 combines with J gene TRBJ1-5; D might be TRBD1 (6 bases). The CDR3 spans 14 residues. V was trimmed by 4 bases and J by 5 bases, leaving 12 bases between them. Germline V gives CDR1 SEHNR, CDR2 FQNEAQ (reference sequence).

This clonotype has at least ten counts. V is TRBV20-1 and J is TRBJ1-6, with 12 bases identical to TRBD1. The germline V gene encodes CDR1 DFQATT and CDR2 SNEGSKA (reference sequence). The CDR3 has 17 residues. V gave up 0 bases and J gave up 7 bases; unmatched junction bases: 7. The CDR3: CSARDGGQGAMNSPLHF. DNA for the CDR3: TGCAGTGCTAGAGATGGGGGACAGGGGGCCATGAATTCACCCCTCCACTTT.

The rearrangement joins TRBV4-1 to TRBJ2-7, with 10 bases fitting TRBD2. The CDR3 covers 14 residues. Trimming removed 3 bases from V and 9 bases from J; junction bases left unmatched: 8. CDR1 is MGHRA and CDR2 is YSYEKL in the germline V gene. CDR3 sequence (DNA): TGCGCCAGCAGCCAGCTAGCGGGAGTAGTAGCGCAGTACTTC. It yields the protein CASSQLAGVVAQYF.

This clonotype showed up many times. The chain combines TRBV7-8 with TRBJ1-6; 9 nucleotides line up with TRBD1. The CDR3 spans 15 residues. J lost 10 bases, V lost 4 bases, and 8 bases had no gene match. Germline V CDR1 and CDR2: SGHVS, FQNEAQ. The CDR3 nucleotides read TGTGCCAGCAGCTGGGGGACAGGGACGACGTCACCCCTCCACTTT. This gives the protein CASSWGTGTTSPLHF.

This clonotype was found many times. The chain carries TRBV20-1 and TRBJ1-4; TRBD1 agrees at 11 bases. This CDR3 region has 15 residues. The junction had 4 bases not matched to a gene; V was cut back by 6 bases and J by 1 base. Germline loops: CDR1 DFQATT, CDR2 SNEGSKA (reference sequence). The CDR3 nucleotides are TGCAGTGCAAGGGGACAGGGGGGAACTAATGAAAAACTGTTTTTT. Its translation: CSARGQGGTNEKLFF.

In its sample, this clonotype was seen many times. The chain couples TRBV7-2 to TRBJ2-2; 7 bases align to TRBD1. The CDR3 runs to 14 residues. Germline V gives CDR1 SGHTA, CDR2 FQGNSA. J gave up 5 bases and V 5 bases, and 5 bases lay outside the gene matches. CDR3 coding DNA: TGTGCCAGCAGCCCGGGACAGTATACCGGGGAGCTGTTTTTT. It encodes CASSPGQYTGELFF.

For this clonotype: A much larger clone lies one base from this, so it may be a read error. The chain links TRBV2 to TRBJ2-2, with D hard to call. Germline-derived CDR1 and CDR2 are SNHLY and FYNNEI. The CDR3 length is 14 residues. V lost 8 bases to trimming and J lost 4 bases, with 14 bases between them. CDR3 sequence (DNA): TGTGCCAGCTCACTCCCCGCGAGCACCGGGGAGCTGTTTTTT. This gives the protein CASSLPASTGELFF.

V usage is TRBV19 and J usage is TRBJ1-4; a possible D gene is TRBD1 (5 bases). Germline lookup yields CDR1 LNHDA and CDR2 SQIVND (reference sequence). The V end was cut by 11 bases, the J end by 6 bases, with 28 bases between. This CDR3 comprises 17 residues. The CDR3 DNA is TGTGCCTCATCAGGCTCCCCCCGGGGGGGTAGGGATGAAAAACTGTTTTTT. Encoded protein: CASSGSPRGGRDEKLFF.

The rearrangement joins TRBV24-1 to TRBJ2-3, with a weak D call TRBD1 (5 bases). Germline-derived CDR1 and CDR2 are KGHDR and SFDVKD. V shed 3 bases and J shed 2 bases, with 14 bases lying between them. The CDR3 loop spans 16 amino acids. CDR3 DNA: TGTGCCACCAGTGATCCACAGGTGGGGCCCACAGATACGCAGTATTTT. Encoded protein: CATSDPQVGPTDTQYF.

The chain couples TRBV2 to TRBJ2-6, with 12 nucleotides matching TRBD2. The J segment lost 3 bases and the V segment lost 2 bases, leaving 11 bases of the junction unmatched. This CDR3 is built from 20 residues. Germline V gene lookup returns CDR1 SNHLY and CDR2 FYNNEI. The CDR3 spells CASSEQGRLAGVGGANVLTF. CDR3 nucleotide sequence: TGTGCCAGCAGTGAACAGGGGAGACTAGCGGGAGTTGGTGGGGCCAACGTCCTGACTTTC.

The gene calls are TRBV4-1 and TRBJ2-1; D gene unclear. Trimming pared 2 bases from V and 9 bases from J, leaving 11 bases between. The CDR3 loop spans 13 amino acids. Germline V lookup: CDR1 MGHRA, CDR2 YSYEKL. CDR3 sequence reads: CASSQPRGSEQFF. The CDR3 DNA reads TGCGCCAGCAGCCAACCAAGAGGTTCTGAGCAGTTCTTC.

V and J are TRBV10-3 and TRBJ2-7; a possible D gene is TRBD1 (5 bases). The CDR3 is 16 residues long. Trimming took 6 bases from V and 0 from J, leaving 18 bases between them. CDR1 and CDR2 (germline): ENHRY, SYGVKD. The CDR3, as DNA: TGTGCCATCAGGGCAGGGCCTGCTTATGGCTCCTACGAGCAGTACTTC. Translating it yields CAIRAGPAYGSYEQYF.

At least ten counts were recorded for this clonotype. The J gene is TRBJ1-1, the V gene TRBV19; TRBD1 matches 9 bases. Germline assignment: CDR1 LNHDA and CDR2 SQIVND (reference sequence). V trimming: 8 bases; J trimming: 4 bases; junction bases outside the gene matches: 11. The CDR3 is 15 residues long. The CDR3 coding sequence is TGTGCCAGTCGTAGACAGGGGGGAGAGACCACTGAAGCTTTCTTT. Protein: CASRRQGGETTEAFF. Variable domain in full (rest from reference TRBV19 and TRBJ1-1): DGGITQSPKYLFRKEGQNVTLSCEQNLNHDAMYWYRQDPGQGLRLIYYSQIVNDFQKGDIAEGYSVSREKKESFPLTVTSAQKNPTAFYLCASRRQGGETTEAFFGQGTRLTVV.

This clonotype came up many times. The V and J genes are TRBV7-9 and TRBJ2-2; 8 bases line up with TRBD2. Trimming removed 7 bases from V and 6 bases from J; junction bases left unmatched: 10. CDR1 and CDR2 (germline): SEHNR, FQNEAQ (reference sequence). The CDR3 contains 15 residues. The DNA for the CDR3 is TGTGCCAGCACTCGGGGAGCGGGAGTGGCCGGGGAGCTGTTTTTT. This sequence encodes CASTRGAGVAGELFF.

This clonotype was seen repeatedly, ten times or more. The CDR3 here is CASSLIREAPGYTF. The CDR3 nucleotides read TGTGCCAGCAGTTTAATTCGTGAGGCGCCTGGCTACACCTTC. The rearrangement joins TRBV7-9 to TRBJ1-2, with D hard to call. The CDR3 contains 14 residues. The germline V gene has CDR1 SEHNR and CDR2 FQNEAQ (reference sequence). V was trimmed by 6 bases and J by 7 bases, leaving 18 bases between them.

This clonotype was observed at least ten times. V is TRBV27 and J is TRBJ1-2, with D perhaps matching TRBD1 (5 bases). Germline CDR1 reads MNHEY; CDR2 reads SMNVEV (reference sequence). There are 13 residues in the CDR3. Trimming pared 3 bases from V and 5 bases from J, leaving 10 bases between. DNA of the CDR3: TGTGCCAGCAGTTTGTACCAGGGATATGGCTACACCTTC. Translated, it gives CASSLYQGYGYTF.

For the CDR3, the DNA is TGTGCCAGCAGCGGCGGACTAGCGGGACGCACAGATACGCAGTATTTT. Translation: CASSGGLAGRTDTQYF. The chain has TRBV9 and TRBJ2-3; 12 positions match TRBD2. The CDR3 spans 16 residues. J gave up 1 base and V 3 bases, and 3 bases lay outside the gene matches. Germline V gives CDR1 SGDLS, CDR2 YYNGEE.